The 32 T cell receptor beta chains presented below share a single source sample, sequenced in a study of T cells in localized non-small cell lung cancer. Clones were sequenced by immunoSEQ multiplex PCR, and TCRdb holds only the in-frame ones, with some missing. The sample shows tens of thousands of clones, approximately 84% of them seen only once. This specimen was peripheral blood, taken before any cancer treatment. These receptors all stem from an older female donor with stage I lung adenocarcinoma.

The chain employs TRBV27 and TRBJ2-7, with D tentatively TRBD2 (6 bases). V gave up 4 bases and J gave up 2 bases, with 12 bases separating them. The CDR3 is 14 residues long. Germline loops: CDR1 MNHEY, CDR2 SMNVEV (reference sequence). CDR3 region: CASSSGTPTYEQYF. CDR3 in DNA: TGTGCCAGCAGTTCCGGGACTCCGACCTACGAGCAGTACTTC.

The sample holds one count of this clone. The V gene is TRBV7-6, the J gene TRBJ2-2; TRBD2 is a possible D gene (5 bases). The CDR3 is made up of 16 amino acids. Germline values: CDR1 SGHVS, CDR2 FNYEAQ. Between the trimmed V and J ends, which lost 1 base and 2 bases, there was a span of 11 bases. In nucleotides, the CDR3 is TGTGCCAGCAGCTTAGTGGCGGGCTTTAACACCGGGGAGCTGTTTTTT. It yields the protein CASSLVAGFNTGELFF.

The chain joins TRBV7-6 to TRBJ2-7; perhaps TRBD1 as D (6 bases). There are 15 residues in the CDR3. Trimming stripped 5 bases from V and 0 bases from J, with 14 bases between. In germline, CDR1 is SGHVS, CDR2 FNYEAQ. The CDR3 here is CASSGEQGSSYEQYF. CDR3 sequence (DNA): TGTGCCAGCAGCGGAGAGCAGGGGAGCTCCTACGAGCAGTACTTC. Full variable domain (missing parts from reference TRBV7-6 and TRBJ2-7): GAGVSQSPRYKVTKRGQDVALRCDPISGHVSLYWYRQALGQGPEFLTYFNYEAQQDKSGLPNDRFSAERPEGSISTLTIQRTEQRDSAMYRCASSGEQGSSYEQYFGPGTRLTVT.

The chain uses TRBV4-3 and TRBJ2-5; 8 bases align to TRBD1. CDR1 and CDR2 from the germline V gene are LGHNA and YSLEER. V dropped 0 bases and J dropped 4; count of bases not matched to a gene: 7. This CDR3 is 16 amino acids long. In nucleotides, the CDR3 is TGCGCCAGCAGCCAAGAAAGGACAGGGATTGGAGAGACCCAGTACTTC. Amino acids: CASSQERTGIGETQYF.

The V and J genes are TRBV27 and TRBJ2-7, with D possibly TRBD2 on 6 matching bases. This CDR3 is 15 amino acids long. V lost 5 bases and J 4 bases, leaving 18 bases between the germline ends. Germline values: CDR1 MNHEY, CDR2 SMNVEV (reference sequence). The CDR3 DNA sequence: TGTGCCAGCAGTACCTCCGGGACTCTCTATTACGAGCAGTACTTC. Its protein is CASSTSGTLYYEQYF.

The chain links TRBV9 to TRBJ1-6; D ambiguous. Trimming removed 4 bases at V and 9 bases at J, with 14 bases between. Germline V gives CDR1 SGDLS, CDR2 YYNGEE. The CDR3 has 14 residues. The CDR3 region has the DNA TGTGCCAGCAGCCCTGGGCGAGAGGGTTCACCCCTCCACTTT. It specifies CASSPGREGSPLHF.

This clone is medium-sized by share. The CDR3 sequence: CASSIDNGDGEQYF. DNA of the CDR3: TGTGCCAGTAGTATAGATAATGGGGACGGCGAGCAGTACTTC. The rearrangement links TRBV19 to TRBJ2-7, with D tentatively TRBD1 or TRBD2 (5 bases each). The CDR3 contains 14 residues. Germline assignment: CDR1 LNHDA and CDR2 SQIVND (reference sequence). V lost 0 bases and J lost 6, with 12 bases in between.

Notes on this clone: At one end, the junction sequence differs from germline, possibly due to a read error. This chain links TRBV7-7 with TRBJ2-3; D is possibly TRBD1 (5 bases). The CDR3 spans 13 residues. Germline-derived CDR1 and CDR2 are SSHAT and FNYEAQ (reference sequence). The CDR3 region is CASSPRQRDTQYF. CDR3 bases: TGTGCTAGCAGCCCGAGACAGAGAGATACGCAGTATTTT. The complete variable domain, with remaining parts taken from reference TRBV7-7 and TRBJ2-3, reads GAGVSQSPRYKVTKRGQDVTLRCDPISSHATLYWYQQALGQGPEFLTYFNYEAQPDKSGLPSDRFSAERPEGSISTLTIQRTEQRDSAMYRCASSPRQRDTQYFGPGTRLTVL.

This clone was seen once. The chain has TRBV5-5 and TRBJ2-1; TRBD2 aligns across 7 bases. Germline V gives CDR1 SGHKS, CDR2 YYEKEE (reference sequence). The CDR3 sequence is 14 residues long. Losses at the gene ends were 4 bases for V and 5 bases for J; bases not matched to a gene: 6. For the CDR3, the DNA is TGTGCCAGCAGCGTACGCGGGAGTCACAATGAGCAGTTCTTC. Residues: CASSVRGSHNEQFF.

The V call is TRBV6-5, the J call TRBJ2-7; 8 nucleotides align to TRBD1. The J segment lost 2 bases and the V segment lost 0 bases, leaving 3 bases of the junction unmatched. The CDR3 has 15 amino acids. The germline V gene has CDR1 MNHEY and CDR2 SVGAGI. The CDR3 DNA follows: TGTGCCAGCAGTTACTCCGGACAGGGAGCCTACGAGCAGTACTTC. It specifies CASSYSGQGAYEQYF.

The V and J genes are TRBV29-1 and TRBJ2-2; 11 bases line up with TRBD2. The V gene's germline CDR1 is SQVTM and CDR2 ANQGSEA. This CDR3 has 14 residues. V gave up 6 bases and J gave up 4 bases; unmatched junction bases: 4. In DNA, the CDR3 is TGCAGCGTCGGTAGCGGGAGGGGCACCGGGGAGCTGTTTTTT. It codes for CSVGSGRGTGELFF.

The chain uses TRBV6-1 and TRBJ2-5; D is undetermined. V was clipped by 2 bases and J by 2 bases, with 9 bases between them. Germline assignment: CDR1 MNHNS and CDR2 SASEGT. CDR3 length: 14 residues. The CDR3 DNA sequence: TGTGCCAGCAGTGAAAACGGTGTACAAGAGACCCAGTACTTC. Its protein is CASSENGVQETQYF.

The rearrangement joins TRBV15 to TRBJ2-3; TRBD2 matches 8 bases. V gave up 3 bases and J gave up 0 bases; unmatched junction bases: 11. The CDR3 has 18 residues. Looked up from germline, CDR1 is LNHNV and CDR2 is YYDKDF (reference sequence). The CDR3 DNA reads TGTGCCACCAGCAGCCCTCTCAGCGGGAGTAGGAGCACAGATACGCAGTATTTT. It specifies CATSSPLSGSRSTDTQYF. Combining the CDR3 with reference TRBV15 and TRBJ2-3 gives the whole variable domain DAMVIQNPRYQVTQFGKPVTLSCSQTLNHNVMYWYQQKSSQAPKLLFHYYDKDFNNEADTPDNFQSRRPNTSFCFLDIRSPGLGDTAMYLCATSSPLSGSRSTDTQYFGPGTRLTVL.

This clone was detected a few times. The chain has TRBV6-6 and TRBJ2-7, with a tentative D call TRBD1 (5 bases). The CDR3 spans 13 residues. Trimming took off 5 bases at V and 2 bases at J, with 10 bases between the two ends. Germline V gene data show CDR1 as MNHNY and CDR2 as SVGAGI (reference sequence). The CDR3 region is CASSLDRTYEQYF. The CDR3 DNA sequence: TGTGCCAGCAGTCTCGACAGAACCTACGAGCAGTACTTC.

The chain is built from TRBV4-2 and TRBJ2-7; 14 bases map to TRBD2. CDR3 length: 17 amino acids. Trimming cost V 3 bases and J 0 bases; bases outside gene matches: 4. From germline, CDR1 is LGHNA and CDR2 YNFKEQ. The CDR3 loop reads CASSQEGTSGSSYEQYF. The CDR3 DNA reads TGTGCCAGCAGCCAGGAAGGGACTAGCGGGAGCTCCTACGAGCAGTACTTC.

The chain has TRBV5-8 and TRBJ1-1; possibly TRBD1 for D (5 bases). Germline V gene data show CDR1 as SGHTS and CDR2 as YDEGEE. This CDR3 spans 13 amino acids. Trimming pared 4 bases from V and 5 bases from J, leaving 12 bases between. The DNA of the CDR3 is TGTGCCAGCAGCCCGCGAGGGGTGACTGAAGCTTTCTTT. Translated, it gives CASSPRGVTEAFF.

Here the CDR3 reads CASSQDVGDSYGYTF. CDR3 sequence (DNA): TGCGCCAGCAGCCAAGATGTCGGGGATTCCTATGGCTACACCTTC. V gene TRBV4-3 combines with J gene TRBJ1-2; no clear D gene. Per the germline V gene, CDR1 is LGHNA and CDR2 is YSLEER. Trimming took off 0 bases at V and 4 bases at J, with 12 bases between the two ends. CDR3 length: 15 amino acids.

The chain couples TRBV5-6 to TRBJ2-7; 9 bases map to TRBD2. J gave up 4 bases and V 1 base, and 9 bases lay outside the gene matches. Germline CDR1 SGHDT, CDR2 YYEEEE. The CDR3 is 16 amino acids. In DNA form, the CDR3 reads TGTGCCAGCAGCTTGAACCGCCTAGCGGGGCATTACGAGCAGTACTTC. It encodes CASSLNRLAGHYEQYF.

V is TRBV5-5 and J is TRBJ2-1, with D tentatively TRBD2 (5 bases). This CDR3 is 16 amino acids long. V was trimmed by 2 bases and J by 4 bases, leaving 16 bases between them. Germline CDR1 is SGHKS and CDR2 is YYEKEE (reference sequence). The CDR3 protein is CASSFRVGGLYNEQFF. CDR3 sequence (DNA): TGTGCCAGCAGCTTTCGTGTCGGAGGTTTGTACAATGAGCAGTTCTTC.

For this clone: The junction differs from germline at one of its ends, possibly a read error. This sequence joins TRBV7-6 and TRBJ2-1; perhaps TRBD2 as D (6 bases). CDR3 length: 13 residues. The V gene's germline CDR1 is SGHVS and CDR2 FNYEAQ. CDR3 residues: CAGSPGLFVEQFF. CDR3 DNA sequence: TGTGCCGGCAGTCCGGGACTTTTCGTTGAGCAGTTCTTC. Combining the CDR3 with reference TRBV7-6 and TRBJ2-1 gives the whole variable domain GAGVSQSPRYKVTKRGQDVALRCDPISGHVSLYWYRQALGQGPEFLTYFNYEAQQDKSGLPNDRFSAERPEGSISTLTIQRTEQRDSAMYRCAGSPGLFVEQFFGPGTRLTVL.

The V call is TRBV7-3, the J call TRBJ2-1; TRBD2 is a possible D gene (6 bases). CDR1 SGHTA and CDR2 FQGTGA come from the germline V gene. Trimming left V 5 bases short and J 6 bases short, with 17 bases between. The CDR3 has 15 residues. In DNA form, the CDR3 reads TGTGCCAGCAGCCTGTACTCGGGCGGGGTCAATGAGCAGTTCTTC. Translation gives CASSLYSGGVNEQFF.

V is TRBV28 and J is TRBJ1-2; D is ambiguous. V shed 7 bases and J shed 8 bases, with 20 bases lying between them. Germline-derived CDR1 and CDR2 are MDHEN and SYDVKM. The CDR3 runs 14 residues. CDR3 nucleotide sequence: TGTGCCAGCACCCCTTCGGGCATTCTAGGGGGCTACACCTTC. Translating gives CASTPSGILGGYTF.

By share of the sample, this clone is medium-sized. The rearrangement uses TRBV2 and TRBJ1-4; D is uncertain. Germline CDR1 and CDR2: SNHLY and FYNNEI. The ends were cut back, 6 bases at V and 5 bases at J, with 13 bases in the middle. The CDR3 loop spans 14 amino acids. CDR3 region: CASRADRFNEKLFF. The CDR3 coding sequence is TGTGCCAGCAGAGCGGACCGCTTCAATGAAAAACTGTTTTTT.

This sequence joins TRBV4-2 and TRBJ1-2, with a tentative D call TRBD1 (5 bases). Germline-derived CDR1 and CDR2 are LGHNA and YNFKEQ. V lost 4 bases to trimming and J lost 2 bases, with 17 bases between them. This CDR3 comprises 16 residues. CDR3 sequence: CASSLQAVTANYGYTF. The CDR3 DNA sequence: TGTGCCAGCAGCCTTCAAGCGGTGACAGCCAACTATGGCTACACCTTC.

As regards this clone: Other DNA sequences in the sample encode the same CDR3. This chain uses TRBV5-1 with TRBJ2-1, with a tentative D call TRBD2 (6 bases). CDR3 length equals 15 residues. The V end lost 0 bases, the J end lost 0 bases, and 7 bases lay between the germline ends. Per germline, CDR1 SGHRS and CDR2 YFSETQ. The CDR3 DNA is TGCGCCAGCAGCTTGGACGGGGGCTCCTACAATGAGCAGTTCTTC. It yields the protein CASSLDGGSYNEQFF.

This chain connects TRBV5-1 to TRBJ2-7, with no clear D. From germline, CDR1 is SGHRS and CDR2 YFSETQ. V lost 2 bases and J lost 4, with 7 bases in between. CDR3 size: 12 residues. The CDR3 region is CASSLRTYEQYF. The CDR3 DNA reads TGCGCCAGCAGCTTAAGAACTTACGAGCAGTACTTC.

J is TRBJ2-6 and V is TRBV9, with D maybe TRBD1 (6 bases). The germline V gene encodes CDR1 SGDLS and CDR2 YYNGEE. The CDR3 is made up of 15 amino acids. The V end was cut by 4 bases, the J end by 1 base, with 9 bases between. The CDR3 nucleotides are TGTGCCAGCAGCTTTACAGGGTCTGGGGCCAACGTCCTGACTTTC. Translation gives CASSFTGSGANVLTF.

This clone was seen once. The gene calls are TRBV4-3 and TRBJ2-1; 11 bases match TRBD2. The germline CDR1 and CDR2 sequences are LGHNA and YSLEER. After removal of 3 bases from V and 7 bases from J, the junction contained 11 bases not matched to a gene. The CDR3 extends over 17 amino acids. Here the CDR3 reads CASSHDIAGGPANEQFF. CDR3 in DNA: TGCGCCAGCAGCCACGACATAGCGGGAGGGCCGGCAAATGAGCAGTTCTTC.

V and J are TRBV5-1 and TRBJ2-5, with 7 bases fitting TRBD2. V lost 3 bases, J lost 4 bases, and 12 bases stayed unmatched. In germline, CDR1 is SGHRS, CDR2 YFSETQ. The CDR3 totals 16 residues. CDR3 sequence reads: CASSSGRSQRLETQYF. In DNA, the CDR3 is TGCGCCAGCAGCTCCGGGAGGTCCCAAAGACTAGAGACCCAGTACTTC.

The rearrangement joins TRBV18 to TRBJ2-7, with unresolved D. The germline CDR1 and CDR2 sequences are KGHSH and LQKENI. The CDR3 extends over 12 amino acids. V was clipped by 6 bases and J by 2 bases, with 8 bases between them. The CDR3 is CASSTLPYEQYF. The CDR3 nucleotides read TGTGCCAGCTCTACGCTCCCCTACGAGCAGTACTTC.

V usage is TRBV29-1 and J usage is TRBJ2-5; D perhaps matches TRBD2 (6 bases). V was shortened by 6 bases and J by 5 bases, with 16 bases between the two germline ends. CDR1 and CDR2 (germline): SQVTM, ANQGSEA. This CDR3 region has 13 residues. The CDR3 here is CSVGGGWGETQYF. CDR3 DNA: TGCAGCGTAGGCGGAGGGTGGGGGGAGACCCAGTACTTC.

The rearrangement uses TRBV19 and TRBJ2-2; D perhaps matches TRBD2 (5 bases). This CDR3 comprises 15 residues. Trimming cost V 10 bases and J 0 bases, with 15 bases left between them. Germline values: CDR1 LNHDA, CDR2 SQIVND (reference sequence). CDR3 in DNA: TGTGCCACCTCCCCAGTGACTACGAACACCGGGGAGCTGTTTTTT. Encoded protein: CATSPVTTNTGELFF. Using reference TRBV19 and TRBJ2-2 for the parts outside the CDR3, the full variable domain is DGGITQSPKYLFRKEGQNVTLSCEQNLNHDAMYWYRQDPGQGLRLIYYSQIVNDFQKGDIAEGYSVSREKKESFPLTVTSAQKNPTAFYLCATSPVTTNTGELFFGEGSRLTVL.